This T cell receptor (beta chain) was profiled in a study of cytomegalovirus exposure and HLA in healthy donors. General study findings and limits: Owing to their indistinguishability, certain V segments, notably TRBV6-2 and TRBV6-3, were excluded.

The PCR contained 60 Vbeta and 13 Jbeta primers. Here immunoSEQ multiplex PCR was the method, and the copy in TCRdb shows in-frame clones only, minus some. Seen in this sample are 38,000 or so clones; the ten most common clones hold 8.9%. As for this clone: No antigen is known for it.

The CDR3 is 15 amino acids. Trimming pared 0 bases from V and 4 bases from J, leaving 9 bases between. In germline, CDR1 is LNHNV, CDR2 YYDKDF (reference sequence). The sample comprised PBMCs. The receptor comes from a man aged 35 to 55 in good health and CMV-seropositive. The genes are TRBV15 and TRBJ2-2; D is unresolved. CDR3 amino acids: CATSRDQSRTGELFF. The CDR3 DNA sequence: TGTGCCACCAGCAGAGACCAATCGCGCACCGGGGAGCTGTTTTTT.